This record concerns one T cell receptor (beta chain) sequence. Study processing details: Researchers report that nucleated cell counts were estimated from reference gene primer amplification. Profiled with immunoSEQ multiplex PCR; TCRdb holds only in-frame clones, not every one. From that table come the V and J calls and clone size; the DNA was used to work out D and trimming. This sample has about 150,000 clones, with about four fifths found just once. The sample belongs to a study of blood T cell repertoires in COVID-19. Study at large: COVID-19 samples from acute and convalescent phases originated in the United States, Italy and Spain.

V was pared by 1 base and J by 2 bases, with 2 bases of the junction left unmatched. This CDR3 comprises 17 residues. Germline V CDR1 and CDR2: LGHDT, YNNKEL (reference sequence). The source is an elderly woman with acute or convalescent COVID-19. The V and J genes are TRBV3-1 (or the pseudogene TRBV3-2) and TRBJ2-2; 12 bases are a match to TRBD1. Sample: peripheral blood. CDR3 region: CASSQGGQGANTGELFF. The CDR3 DNA reads as TGTGCCAGCAGCCAAGGGGGACAGGGGGCTAACACCGGGGAGCTGTTTTTT.